This T cell receptor (beta chain) is drawn from a study of control samples from healthy donors and cancer patients (dated by TCRdb to 2018 to 2021). From the cysteine up to the phenylalanine, the CDR3 has a length of 16 residues. Only CDR3 DNA is held: 48 bases, read in frame from base 1. Clipping removes 0 bases from V and 5 bases from J, with 6 as the unmatched junction base count. CDR1 LNHDA and CDR2 SQIVND were looked up in the germline V gene (reference sequence). This clone was seen only once. The target of this receptor is not known. No base quality values were provided; no much bigger clone lies one nucleotide off. Receptor libraries were prepared by the immunoSEQ multiplex PCR assay. In its TCRdb copy, this immuneACCESS table keeps in-frame sequences only and misses some clones. Where compared with another copy, unresolved V genes explain less than half of these, and the others have no known cause. The sample has fewer than 200,000 clones on record, 85% to 95% of them singletons. The ten largest clones take up over 1.1% of the sample.

The chain is assembled from TRBV19 and TRBJ1-2, and TRBD1 aligns with 10 junction nucleotides. The source is a man younger than 40 in good health. The sample consisted of blood. The nucleotide sequence is given as TGTGCCAGTAGTATAGACCCTCCGGGACAGGGGTATGGCTACACCTTC. It specifies CASSIDPPGQGYGYTF. Where the CDR3 stops, the reference TRBV19 and TRBJ1-2 genes take over; the full variable domain is DGGITQSPKYLFRKEGQNVTLSCEQNLNHDAMYWYRQDPGQGLRLIYYSQIVNDFQKGDIAEGYSVSREKKESFPLTVTSAQKNPTAFYLCASSIDPPGQGYGYTFGSGTRLTVV.